The clone carrying this TCR beta chain was detected ten times or more. Its cognate antigen is unknown. These data belong to a study of T cells in Graves' hyperthyroidism and ophthalmopathy. Study-level results: Ophthalmopathy and stable hyperthyroidism were separated by a 13 V-J model. The model anticipated ophthalmopathy a median approximately 6.6 months pre-onset. The majority of expanded thyroid clonotypes above 0.001 also appeared in blood.

This CDR3 is 15 amino acids long. Per germline, CDR1 LNHDA and CDR2 SQIVND (reference sequence). V shed 5 bases and J 5 bases; nucleotides not matched to a gene: 10. Uncontrolled infection, other autoimmune disease, pregnancy and lactation each barred patients from inclusion. Template material for amplifying TCR beta CDR3 regions consisted of RNA transcripts. HTBI primers were employed in a first-round RT-PCR of the TCR CDR3. One entry per CDR3 protein results from TCRdb running MiXCR on the multiplex PCR reads. The data contain about 400,000 distinct CDR3 sequences, about 14% of them seen just once; the ten biggest clones take up around 28%.

The sample comprised blood. The origin of this receptor is a man aged 45-60 years with Graves' ophthalmopathy. The genes are TRBV19 and TRBJ1-2; 8 nucleotides line up with TRBD1. CDR3 coding DNA: TGTGCCAGTAGTCTGCAGGGGGCGCCTCGTTATGGCTACACCTTC. Translated: CASSLQGAPRYGYTF. The whole variable domain, filled in from reference TRBV19 and TRBJ1-2, reads DGGITQSPKYLFRKEGQNVTLSCEQNLNHDAMYWYRQDPGQGLRLIYYSQIVNDFQKGDIAEGYSVSREKKESFPLTVTSAQKNPTAFYLCASSLQGAPRYGYTFGSGTRLTVV.